This TCR beta chain emerged from a study of CD4 and CD8 cells across lung adenocarcinoma regions (dated by TCRdb to between 2017 and 2018). With respect to the entire study: To look at intratumor heterogeneity in the T cell receptor repertoire, the study compared tumor centers against tumor margins.

Patients with localized lung adenocarcinoma, a subtype of non-small cell lung cancer, were used as donors. The centers of localized lung adenocarcinomas were where the samples came from. For TCR repertoire analysis, CD4+ T cells taken from tumor tissue were profiled apart from CD8+ T cells. The library was obtained by PCR. Reads for this sample came from a HiSeq X Ten. TCRdb reprocessing: public reads trimmed at Q25 with fastp, clones called with MiXCR, in-frame beta chains kept. CDR3 protein sequences are deduplicated, and each keeps its most common genes and DNA. This sample has 12,000 to 15,000 distinct CDR3 sequences in its table, and approximately 44% of those were observed once. Clones ranked in the top ten supply around 15% of the sample. This clonotype was picked up a small number of times. It has no known antigen specificity. Base quality data are lacking; no much larger clone is found one base away.

Per the germline V gene, MGHRA is the CDR1 and YSYEKL is the CDR2. There are 16 amino acids in the CDR3, from cysteine to phenylalanine inclusive. CDR3 DNA is the only sequence kept; it has 48 bases, read in frame from the first base. Germline trimming amounts to 1 base on V and 7 bases on J, with 7 as the count of junction bases outside the gene matches. This clonotype was sampled from a male donor with lung adenocarcinoma. The CD4 and CD8 labels of this study may be unreliable. Sequencing used CD4+ T cells from the center of a lung tumor. What this sample's cell subset or site label stands for: tumor center region. This sequence uses TRBV4-1 and TRBJ2-2, with 9 bases in between that match TRBD2. CDR3 region: CASSQVASGMGGELFF. The nucleotides are TGCGCCAGCAGCCAAGTTGCTAGCGGGATGGGCGGGGAGCTGTTTTTT.